The T cell receptor beta chain described here comes from a study of immune evolution from preneoplasia to lung adenocarcinoma. This table comes from immunoSEQ multiplex PCR, and its TCRdb copy is limited to in-frame clones, with some not included. The sample has 10,000 to 12,000 clones, approximately 80% seen once; the top ten hold around 3.5%. This TCR derives from a person aged 65-85 years with lung adenocarcinoma. The sequenced material came from FFPE minimally invasive lung adenocarcinoma tissue.

The CDR3 spells CASSRGIQETQYF. CDR3 nucleotides: TGTGCCAGCAGCCGTGGGATCCAAGAGACCCAGTACTTC. The V call is TRBV11-2, the J call TRBJ2-5; D is uncertain. Between the trimmed V and J ends, which lost 5 bases and 1 base, there was a span of 8 bases. The length of the CDR3 is 13 residues. The germline V gene has CDR1 SGHAT and CDR2 FQNNGV.